This T cell receptor (beta chain) was captured by sequencing in a study of blood T cell repertoires in COVID-19 (TCRdb year 2020). Context from the whole study: The collaborator samples originated in the United States, Italy and Spain and spanned the acute and convalescent phases of COVID-19. The repertoires were made available in a free public database intended to serve as a resource for research on the immune response to SARS-CoV-2. A de-identified subject ID, COVID-19 status, age in years and sex were almost always included in the sample metadata. Samples were obtained from the ongoing ImmuneRACE study (first 160 participants) and from approximately 1,200 subjects provided by 6 global collaborators. HLA class I and class II types, where available, came from metadata supplied by the sample provider rather than from assay-based typing. Deeply sampled blood TCRbeta repertoires from subjects exposed to, actively infected with, or recovered from COVID-19 were included in the dataset. The material from the prospective study consisted of cDNA or gDNA derived from T cells, B-cell-depleted T cells, or PBMCs.

Overall study results and their limits: How much clinical and demographic metadata was included differed by source and by participant, and the metadata was provided uncurated.

Whole blood was collected in K2EDTA tubes by collaborating institutions according to the institutions' own protocols. For TCRbeta analysis, collaborators shipped samples in one of three forms: frozen whole blood, isolated PBMCs, or DNA extracted from either of those sample types. CDR1 SGHRS and CDR2 YFSETQ were looked up in the germline V gene. From its cysteine to its phenylalanine, the CDR3 spans 15 amino acids. The read is trimmed to its CDR3 DNA, 45 bases read in frame from base 1. Trimming costs V 4 bases and J 1 base, and their ends lie 12 bases apart. TCRbeta CDR3 regions were amplified from genomic DNA using the immunoSEQ Assay, a bias-controlled multiplex PCR. In the paper's pipeline: The number of nucleated cells in each sample was estimated from the amplification of reference gene primers within the assay. To quantify the absolute abundance of each unique TCRbeta CDR3 rearrangement, sequence reads were collapsed and filtered. For each sample, productive Simpson clonality was calculated as the square root of Simpson's diversity index over productive rearrangements. What TCRdb holds here is the immuneACCESS table cut down to in-frame rearrangements. Part of the clones is not present; checked against another copy, under half of the missing clones reflect an unresolved V gene, and the others are unexplained. V and J calls and clone size are those listed in that table; D and trimming were worked out from the DNA. For this sample there are tens of thousands of clones; around 83% appear just once. The leading ten clones occupy 30% to 45% of the sample.

Concerning this clone itself: Its antigen is unknown. It has no much larger one-base neighbor in the sample; base qualities were not kept.

The source is a man at least 80 years old with active or convalescent COVID-19. The sequence links TRBV5-1 to TRBJ2-1; a weak D assignment points to TRBD1 (6 bases agree). Sequenced material: peripheral blood. Read as DNA, the sequence is TGCGCCAGCAGCACTACAGGGAGTTCCTACAATGAGCAGTTCTTC. This yields the protein CASSTTGSSYNEQFF.